A single sample is the source of the 24 T cell receptor beta chains below, sequenced in a study of shared clonotypes between healthy human individuals. Generated by immunoSEQ multiplex PCR, the TCRdb table keeps only in-frame clones and is missing some. The table lists 2 million or so clones, around 96% of them singletons. Naive CD8 isolation took CD45RO-negative cells positively selected for CCR7 and excluded terminally differentiated effector memory CD45RA+ cells. The sample consisted of naive CD8+ T cells sorted from blood. These TCRs come from a man between 18 and 35 years old in good health.

This rearrangement joins TRBV27 to TRBJ2-7; D is tentatively TRBD1 or TRBD2 (5 bases each). The germline gives CDR1 MNHEY, CDR2 SMNVEV (reference sequence). Trimming took off 2 bases at V and 2 bases at J, with 10 bases between the two ends. The CDR3 has 14 residues. The CDR3 nucleotides read TGTGCCAGCAGTTTAATCCGAGGGGCCTACGAGCAGTACTTC. This sequence encodes CASSLIRGAYEQYF.

This chain links TRBV6-5 with TRBJ1-4, with a tentative D call TRBD1 (5 bases). The CDR3 is made up of 13 amino acids. V dropped 8 bases and J dropped 4 bases, with 11 bases sitting between them. Germline values: CDR1 MNHEY, CDR2 SVGAGI. CDR3 DNA sequence: TGTGCCAGCGTTGACAGCCTTAATGAAAAACTGTTTTTT. Amino acids: CASVDSLNEKLFF.

The chain recombines TRBV11-2 with TRBJ2-7; D tentatively fits TRBD1 or TRBD2 (5 bases each). The CDR3 contains 17 residues. V was shortened by 0 bases and J by 2 bases, with 17 bases between the two germline ends. Germline CDR1 SGHAT, CDR2 FQNNGV. CDR3 coding DNA: TGTGCCAGCAGCTTAGAGGGTTACCGGGACGATGCCTACGAGCAGTACTTC. Translation: CASSLEGYRDDAYEQYF.

The gene calls are TRBV28 and TRBJ1-4; no clear D. There are 14 residues in the CDR3. CDR1 is MDHEN, CDR2 SYDVKM, per germline. V was shortened by 5 bases and J by 7 bases, with 14 bases between the two germline ends. CDR3 DNA: TGTGCCAGCAGTCCCACAGACGCCGGTGAAAAACTGTTTTTT. This sequence encodes CASSPTDAGEKLFF.

V gene TRBV9 combines with J gene TRBJ2-3; D is possibly TRBD1 or TRBD2 (6 bases each). The CDR3 runs 15 residues. Germline values: CDR1 SGDLS, CDR2 YYNGEE. V lost 0 bases and J 6 bases, leaving 14 bases between the germline ends. Here the CDR3 DNA reads TGTGCCAGCAGCGTAGCGGGAGTGGGGGCCGATACGCAGTATTTT. As protein: CASSVAGVGADTQYF.

This chain connects TRBV5-8 to TRBJ2-3, with D uncertain. From germline, CDR1 is SGHTS and CDR2 YDEGEE. Deletions cut 4 bases from V and 7 bases from J, with 4 bases between. The CDR3 sequence is 10 residues long. The CDR3 DNA sequence: TGTGCCAGCAGCGTAAATACGCAGTATTTT. Translated: CASSVNTQYF.

The chain carries TRBV4-1 and TRBJ2-7; 7 bases align to TRBD1. The CDR3 is 16 amino acids. The ends lost 7 bases at V and 2 bases at J; junction bases unmatched: 14. CDR1 is MGHRA and CDR2 is YSYEKL in the germline V gene. The CDR3 sequence is CASTHKPGQSTYEQYF. Written as DNA, the CDR3 is TGCGCCAGCACTCATAAACCGGGACAGTCGACCTACGAGCAGTACTTC.

The gene calls are TRBV7-9 and TRBJ2-1; D tentatively fits TRBD1 or TRBD2 (6 bases each). Germline-derived CDR1 and CDR2 are SEHNR and FQNEAQ (reference sequence). Trimming left V 6 bases short and J 5 bases short, with 14 bases between. The CDR3 loop spans 14 amino acids. As DNA, the CDR3 is TGTGCCAGCAGGGCGGGACAACTAGACAATGAGCAGTTCTTC. Protein sequence: CASRAGQLDNEQFF.

With respect to this clone: This specimen includes other DNA sequences encoding the same CDR3. The V call is TRBV5-5, the J call TRBJ2-7; D is unresolved. The CDR3 is made up of 11 amino acids. V dropped 3 bases and J dropped 4 bases, with 5 bases sitting between them. The germline V gene has CDR1 SGHKS and CDR2 YYEKEE (reference sequence). CDR3 bases: TGTGCCAGCAGCTCGCTGTACGAGCAGTACTTC. Translation: CASSSLYEQYF.

DNA of the CDR3: TGTGCCAGCAGTGAAGAAGGTGGGAGGCCCAGAAACACCTACAATGAGCAGTTCTTC. It is translated as CASSEEGGRPRNTYNEQFF. This chain connects TRBV6-1 to TRBJ2-1; D possibly corresponds to TRBD2 (6 bases). Germline V gives CDR1 MNHNS, CDR2 SASEGT. The CDR3 runs to 19 residues. Trimming removed 1 base at V and 2 bases at J, with 21 bases between.

This rearrangement joins TRBV28 to TRBJ2-7; D not certain. V gave up 4 bases and J gave up 3 bases, with 13 bases separating them. This CDR3 has 14 amino acids. Germline CDR1 is MDHEN and CDR2 is SYDVKM. CDR3 loop: CASSSTVLNYEQYF. The CDR3 region has the DNA TGTGCCAGCAGTTCCACGGTCCTCAACTACGAGCAGTACTTC.

CDR3 region: CASSLGRGGYGNTIYF. CDR3 DNA sequence: TGTGCCAGCAGCTTAGGGCGCGGGGGCTATGGAAACACCATATATTTT. This chain connects TRBV13 to TRBJ1-3, with a tentative D call TRBD1 (6 bases). Germline V gene data show CDR1 as PRHDT and CDR2 as FYEKMQ (reference sequence). This CDR3 is 16 amino acids long. V was shortened by 0 bases and J by 3 bases, with 12 bases between the two germline ends.

The V gene is TRBV28, the J gene TRBJ2-7, with a possible D match to TRBD2 (6 bases). The CDR3 covers 15 residues. V lost 4 bases and J lost 2, with 15 bases in between. Germline assignment: CDR1 MDHEN and CDR2 SYDVKM. CDR3 nucleotide sequence: TGTGCCAGCAGTTCCACACGGGACTCCGCCTACGAGCAGTACTTC. Translation: CASSSTRDSAYEQYF.

This clone came up once. The chain uses TRBV29-1 and TRBJ2-7; 9 nucleotides align to TRBD1. V was clipped by 5 bases and J by 3 bases; unmatched bases: 2. The CDR3 covers 12 residues. In germline, CDR1 is SQVTM, CDR2 ANQGSEA. CDR3 residues: CSVQGQGYEQYF. Written as DNA, the CDR3 is TGCAGCGTTCAGGGACAGGGCTACGAGCAGTACTTC.

The gene calls are TRBV30 and TRBJ2-2, with D perhaps TRBD1 (6 bases). Germline V gene lookup returns CDR1 GTSNPN and CDR2 SVGIG (reference sequence). The CDR3 is 16 amino acids. Trimming pared 5 bases from V and 3 bases from J, leaving 19 bases between. CDR3 in DNA: TGTGCCTGGGCTTATGGCAGGGGAAGCCACACCGGGGAGCTGTTTTTT. It translates to CAWAYGRGSHTGELFF.

Of note for this clone: Other nucleotide sequences from this sample produce the same CDR3. The chain links TRBV4-3 to TRBJ2-7, with D perhaps assigned TRBD1 or TRBD2 (6 bases each). Between the trimmed V and J ends, which lost 0 bases and 4 bases, there was a span of 13 bases. The germline V gene has CDR1 LGHNA and CDR2 YSLEER. The CDR3 extends over 15 amino acids. The CDR3 sequence is CASSQDGGGTYEQYF. CDR3 DNA: TGCGCCAGCAGCCAAGACGGCGGCGGGACATACGAGCAGTACTTC.

This clone was seen only a few times. The V call is TRBV2, the J call TRBJ1-1; 8 positions match TRBD1. Germline values: CDR1 SNHLY, CDR2 FYNNEI. With V trimmed by 3 bases and J by 1 base, 7 bases remained unmatched. The CDR3 extends over 16 amino acids. CDR3: CASSETRTGRNTEAFF. The CDR3 DNA follows: TGTGCCAGCAGTGAGACAAGGACAGGGCGGAACACTGAAGCTTTCTTT.

The rearrangement joins TRBV4-1 to TRBJ1-6; no definite D call. CDR1 is MGHRA and CDR2 is YSYEKL in the germline V gene. The CDR3 length is 15 residues. Deletions cut 1 base from V and 10 bases from J, with 14 bases between. The CDR3 DNA reads TGCGCCAGCAGCCAAGCTACACTTTCGGGATCACCCCTCCACTTT. Translation gives CASSQATLSGSPLHF.

Turning to this clone: In the same sample, other DNA sequences code for this CDR3. The rearrangement joins TRBV27 to TRBJ2-1; D unclear. Trimming took 4 bases from V and 4 from J, leaving 8 bases between them. The CDR3 sequence is 13 residues long. Germline-derived CDR1 and CDR2 are MNHEY and SMNVEV (reference sequence). As DNA, the CDR3 is TGTGCCAGCAGTTATGGATCTTACAATGAGCAGTTCTTC. Protein: CASSYGSYNEQFF.

This clone was picked up a small number of times. The V gene is TRBV11-3, the J gene TRBJ2-1; D is undetermined. This CDR3 region has 14 residues. CDR1 and CDR2 (germline): SGHNT, YENEEA. V was trimmed by 1 base and J by 0 bases, leaving 4 bases between them. The CDR3, as DNA: TGTGCCAGCAGCTTAGCGAGCTCCTACAATGAGCAGTTCTTC. This codes for CASSLASSYNEQFF.

The CDR3 sequence: CASSLEWGRGVDEQYF. Written as DNA, the CDR3 is TGTGCCAGCAGTTTAGAGTGGGGCAGGGGGGTAGACGAGCAGTACTTC. The rearrangement uses TRBV28 and TRBJ2-7, with TRBD1 as a possible D gene (7 bases). The CDR3 runs 16 residues. V shed 2 bases and J shed 5 bases, with 19 bases lying between them. Germline V gives CDR1 MDHEN, CDR2 SYDVKM.

The chain couples TRBV7-9 to TRBJ2-5; D is undetermined. Germline CDR1 and CDR2: SEHNR and FQNEAQ (reference sequence). The CDR3 has 12 amino acids. V was pared by 6 bases and J by 2 bases, with 7 bases between. As DNA, the CDR3 is TGTGCCAGCAGGGCAGTACAAGAGACCCAGTACTTC. Translating gives CASRAVQETQYF.

The CDR3 loop reads CASSVSGELTGELFF. CDR3 bases: TGTGCCAGCAGTGTTAGCGGGGAATTGACCGGGGAGCTGTTTTTT. The chain recombines TRBV2 with TRBJ2-2, with 8 bases lining up with TRBD2. The CDR3 contains 15 residues. V shed 4 bases, J shed 5 bases, and the junction held 6 bases outside the gene matches. Germline V gives CDR1 SNHLY, CDR2 FYNNEI.

V gene TRBV4-1 combines with J gene TRBJ2-7; D is possibly TRBD1 (6 bases). The length of the CDR3 is 17 residues. The V end lost 2 bases, the J end lost 5 bases, and 22 bases lay between the germline ends. Per the germline V gene, CDR1 is MGHRA and CDR2 is YSYEKL. CDR3 bases: TGCGCCAGCAGCCAAAGTGGGACACCCAACGTGGGAGACGAGCAGTACTTC. This sequence encodes CASSQSGTPNVGDEQYF.